This T cell receptor (beta chain) was identified in a study of metastatic and nonmetastatic thyroid tumors. Study at large: Repertoire comparison spanned blood and tumor or nodule tissue of malignant and benign thyroid patients.

This clone occurred many times. Not a single patient had been given any form of treatment at any point before undergoing thyroid surgery. The J segment lost 6 bases and the V segment lost 2 bases, leaving 14 bases of the junction unmatched. The CDR3 runs 18 residues. Germline V gives CDR1 SEHNR, CDR2 FQNEAQ (reference sequence). TCRdb re-analyzed the PCR reads using MiXCR. The sample yields 25,000 to 35,000 clones, approximately 29% seen once. The sequenced sample consisted of blood. The receptor was derived from a female donor with papillary thyroid cancer or a benign thyroid nodule (not recorded which). Some clones in this sample may be carry-over from other donors' samples. The chain is built from TRBV7-9 and TRBJ1-2; TRBD1 matches 11 bases. CDR3 DNA sequence: TGTGCCAGCAGCTTACCCCGGACAGGGGGCTCCTCTGTGAATGGCTACACCTTC. Protein product: CASSLPRTGGSSVNGYTF.